This TCR beta chain originates from a study of blood T cell repertoires in COVID-19. CDR1 is MNHEY, CDR2 SVGAGI, per germline. Deletions cut 4 bases from V and 3 bases from J, with 13 bases between. This CDR3 contains 14 residues. Measured with immunoSEQ multiplex PCR; TCRdb has only the in-frame clones, and not every one. This table holds fewer than 150,000 clones, almost 85% found once. The V and J genes are TRBV6-5 and TRBJ2-7; TRBD2 is a possible D gene (5 bases). The source material was peripheral blood. The clonotype was recovered from a human donor in a cohort sampled during active COVID-19. CDR3 residues: CASSSPGTDYEQYF. The CDR3 DNA reads as TGTGCCAGCAGTTCCCCGGGAACAGACTACGAGCAGTACTTC.